The entry that follows covers one TCR beta chain sequence. No antigen is known for it. This entry belongs to a study of cytomegalovirus exposure and HLA in healthy donors. The PCR employed 60 Vbeta primers together with 13 Jbeta primers. Assay: immunoSEQ multiplex PCR; the TCRdb copy retains only in-frame clones and omits some. Among 170,000 or so clones, more than 70% were seen once, and the ten largest hold 0.38%. Overall study results and limits: Immune exposure information comprised only CMV serostatus. Looking again later, the authors saw that most CMV-associated TCR beta chains seemed HLA-restricted. In a later analysis, several top co-occurrence clusters appeared linked to parvovirus B19, influenza, CMV and Epstein-Barr virus.

CDR1 MNHEY and CDR2 SMNVEV come from the germline V gene (reference sequence). J gave up 1 base and V 1 base, and 6 bases lay outside the gene matches. This CDR3 has 18 residues. Donors likely had unrecorded immune exposures despite being nominally healthy when sampled. This receptor was taken from a boy aged 2 to 9 in good health and CMV-seronegative. Sequencing was performed on PBMCs. The chain carries TRBV27 and TRBJ2-6; 8 bases map to TRBD1. The CDR3 here is CASSLYQGALSGANVLTF. In nucleotides, the CDR3 is TGTGCCAGCAGTTTATATCAGGGGGCCCTATCTGGGGCCAACGTCCTGACTTTC.